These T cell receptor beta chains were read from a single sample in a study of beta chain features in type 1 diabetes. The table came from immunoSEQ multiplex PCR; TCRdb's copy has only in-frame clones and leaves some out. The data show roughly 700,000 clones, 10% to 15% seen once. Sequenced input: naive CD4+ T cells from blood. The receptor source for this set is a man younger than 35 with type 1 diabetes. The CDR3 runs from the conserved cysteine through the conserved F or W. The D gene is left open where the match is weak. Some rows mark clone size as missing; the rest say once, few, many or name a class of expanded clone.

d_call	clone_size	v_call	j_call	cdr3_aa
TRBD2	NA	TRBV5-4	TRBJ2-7	CASRESGSSYEQYF
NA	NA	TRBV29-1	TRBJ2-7	CSVGGRTSYEQYF
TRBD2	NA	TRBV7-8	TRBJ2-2	CASSWTSGGIHTGELFF
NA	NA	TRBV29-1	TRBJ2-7	CSVRGLQEPSYEQYF
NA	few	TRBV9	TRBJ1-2	CASSSPERGNYGYTF
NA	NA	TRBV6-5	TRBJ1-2	CASTNGPQFYGYTF
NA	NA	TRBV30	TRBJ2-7	CASSYQGRDEQYF
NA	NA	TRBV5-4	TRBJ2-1	CASSLDRDSYNEQFF
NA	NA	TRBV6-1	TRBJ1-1	CASSETMNTEAFF
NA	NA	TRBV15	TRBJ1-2	CATSRDPGQGYNYGYTF
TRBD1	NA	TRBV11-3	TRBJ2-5	CASSPRTGEQTQYF
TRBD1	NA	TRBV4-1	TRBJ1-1	CASSPGGVRGHTEAFF
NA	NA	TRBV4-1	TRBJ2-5	CASSLGSSSKETQYF
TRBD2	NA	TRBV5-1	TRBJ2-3	CASSLILAGGTDTQYF
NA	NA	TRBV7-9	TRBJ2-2	CASSLLNTGELFF
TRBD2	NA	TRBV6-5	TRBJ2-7	CASSYQAGDSGQYF
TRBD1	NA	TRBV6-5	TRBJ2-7	CASSPTGTGPYEQYF
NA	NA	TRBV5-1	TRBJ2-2	CASSRLRSDTGELFF
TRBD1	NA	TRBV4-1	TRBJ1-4	CASSQVGTGVNEKLFF
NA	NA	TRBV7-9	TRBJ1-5	CASSLTYQPQHF
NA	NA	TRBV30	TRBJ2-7	CAWSPKGPHSYEQYF
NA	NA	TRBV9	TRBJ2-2	CASSVATGADTGELFF
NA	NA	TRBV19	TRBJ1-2	CASSRYGYTF
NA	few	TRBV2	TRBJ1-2	CASSTDSLSYGYTF
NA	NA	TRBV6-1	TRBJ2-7	CASSVGVGYEQYF
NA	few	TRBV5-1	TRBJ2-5	CASSLFQGRTQYF
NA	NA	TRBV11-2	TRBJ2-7	CASSLRGVQYF
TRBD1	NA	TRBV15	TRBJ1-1	CATSREPGTGGSTEAFF
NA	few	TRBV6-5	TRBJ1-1	CASSYGSGDTEAFF
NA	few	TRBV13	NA	CASSSRLSSYEQYF
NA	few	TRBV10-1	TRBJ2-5	CARTGQETQYF
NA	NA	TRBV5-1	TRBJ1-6	CASSLGRSNNSPLHF
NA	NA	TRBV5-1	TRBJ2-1	CASSLEARSEQFF
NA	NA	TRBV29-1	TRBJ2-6	CSVEERLPYSGANVLTF
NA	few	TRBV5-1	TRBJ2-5	CASSLGPRGGEETQYF
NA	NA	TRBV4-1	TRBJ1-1	CASSHVDRNTEAFF
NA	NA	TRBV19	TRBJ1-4	CASSSGPLNEKLFF